Listed here are 29 T cell receptor beta chains from one sample, sequenced in a study of tumor and adjacent non-tumor tissue in lung cancer. The template was RNA from unsorted bulk tissue. A modified ARM-PCR protocol with three rounds of nested PCR amplified TCRbeta. TCRdb called the multiplex PCR reads again in MiXCR, with one record for every CDR3 protein. The sample lists more than 70,000 distinct CDR3 sequences, around 65% occurring once. Sequencing was done on a sample of lung tumor tissue. The origin of the receptors is a man between 65 and 85 years old with non-small cell lung cancer.

The rearrangement uses TRBV21-1 and TRBJ2-7. TRBV21-1 is labeled a pseudogene. The CDR3 extends over 14 amino acids. The DNA for the CDR3 is TGTGCCAGCAGCAAACCGGCAGGCTCCTACGAGCAGTACTTC. Translation gives CASSKPAGSYEQYF.

This clonotype was observed a handful of times. A junction end diverges from the germline sequence, so it may reflect a read error. This rearrangement joins TRBV11-2 to TRBJ2-2, with D perhaps matching TRBD1 or TRBD2 (5 bases each). Germline V CDR1 and CDR2: SGHAT, FQNNGV. The CDR3 has 15 residues. Here the CDR3 DNA reads TGTGCCAGCAGCTTAGGCAGGGAGAGGACCGGGGAGCTGTTGTTT. As protein: CASSLGRERTGELLF.

With respect to this clonotype: A junction boundary mismatches the germline segment, possibly from a read error. The chain links TRBV6-1 to TRBJ2-2; D is possibly TRBD1 or TRBD2 (6 bases each). Germline assignment: CDR1 MNHNS and CDR2 SASEGT. The CDR3 runs to 15 residues. CDR3 coding DNA: TGTGCCAGCCGCTCGGGGGCTTTGAACACCGGGGAGCCGTTTTTT. Translating it yields CASRSGALNTGEPFF.

Details on this clonotype: A much larger clone is a single base away; this may be a read error. The CDR3 loop is CANSQDRGVGEKLFF. As DNA, the CDR3 is TGCGCCAACAGCCAAGATCGAGGGGTAGGGGAAAAACTGTTTTTT. The genes are TRBV4-1 and TRBJ1-4; the D gene is possibly TRBD1 (5 bases). From germline, CDR1 is MGHRA and CDR2 YSYEKL. This CDR3 has 15 residues.

Notes on this clonotype: No conserved phenylalanine or tryptophan is present at the end of the CDR3, so a read error is the likely explanation. V and J are TRBV6-5 and TRBJ2-2; D is undetermined. Germline V gene sequence: CDR1 MNHEY, CDR2 SVGAGI. CDR3 length equals 15 residues. The CDR3 coding sequence is TGTGCGACGAAACCCTTACTACAAAACACCGGGGAGCTGTTTTAT. Translated: CATKPLLQNTGELFY.

Worth noting for this clonotype: At one end, the junction sequence differs from germline, possibly due to a read error. The chain joins TRBV6-1 to TRBJ2-5; D is possibly TRBD2 (6 bases). The CDR3 consists of 16 residues. In germline, CDR1 is MNHNS, CDR2 SASEGT. The CDR3, as DNA: TGTGCCAGCAGTGACTTGCGGGAAAGTAATCAAGAGACTCAGTACTTC. Translated, it gives CASSDLRESNQETQYF.

This chain's CDR3 is CSVVTVQRQYEQYF. CDR3 DNA: TGCAGCGTGGTAACGGTGCAACGTCAGTACGAGCAGTACTTC. The genes are TRBV29-1 and TRBJ2-7; D is uncertain. V was trimmed by 6 bases and J by 4 bases, leaving 19 bases between them. Looked up from germline, CDR1 is SQVTM and CDR2 is ANQGSEA. The length of the CDR3 is 14 residues.

Concerning this clonotype: This may stem from a read error, because a much larger clone lies one nucleotide away. The chain joins TRBV20-1 to TRBJ2-7; D is ambiguous. V dropped 5 bases and J dropped 2 bases, with 7 bases sitting between them. The CDR3 contains 11 residues. Germline V gene sequence: CDR1 DFQATT, CDR2 SNEGSKA (reference sequence). CDR3 loop: CSAWRTYEQYF. CDR3 coding DNA: TGCAGTGCTTGGCGCACCTACGAGCAGTACTTC.

Turning to this clonotype: Just one base apart from a much larger clone, this may be a read error. The V and J genes are TRBV4-1 and TRBJ2-3; maybe TRBD2 (5 bases). The CDR3 has 15 residues. Germline CDR1 MGHRA, CDR2 YSYEKL. In DNA, the CDR3 is TGCGCCAGCAGCCAAGATGGAGCTAGCATAGATACGCAGTATTTT. Translating it yields CASSQDGASIDTQYF.

As to this clonotype: Compared with germline, one end of the junction differs, possibly owing to a read error. V is TRBV11-2 and J is TRBJ1-3; the match to TRBD1 covers 8 bases. Germline V CDR1 and CDR2: SGHAT, FQNNGV. The CDR3 consists of 16 residues. The CDR3 DNA sequence: TGTGGCAGCATCCCTCTCCGTCAGGGGGCCGGAAACACCATATATTTT. It codes for CGSIPLRQGAGNTIYF.

The rearrangement joins TRBV11-2 to TRBJ2-3; D is possibly TRBD2 (5 bases). The CDR3 length is 18 residues. CDR1 is SGHAT and CDR2 is FQNNGV in the germline V gene. V was trimmed by 4 bases and J by 0 bases, leaving 20 bases between them. The CDR3 loop reads CASSSTSEISVSTDTQYF. Written as DNA, the CDR3 is TGTGCCAGCAGCTCAACGTCCGAGATTAGCGTTAGCACAGATACGCAGTATTTT.

A word on this clonotype: One junction end does not reproduce the germline sequence, and a read error may be involved. The rearrangement joins TRBV7-2 to TRBJ2-6; the D gene is possibly TRBD2 (5 bases). This CDR3 has 16 amino acids. Germline values: CDR1 SGHTA, CDR2 FQGNSA. CDR3 in amino acids: CACSLSGRSGANVLTF. As DNA, the CDR3 is TGTGCCTGCAGCTTAAGTGGGAGATCTGGGGCCAACGTCCTGACTTTC.

This clonotype was observed at least ten times. CDR3 protein: CASRSFGPGTEAFF. The DNA for the CDR3 is TGTGCCAGCAGAAGCTTCGGACCGGGCACTGAAGCTTTCTTT. The V and J genes are TRBV13 and TRBJ1-1; D unresolved. V was shortened by 6 bases and J by 4 bases, with 15 bases between the two germline ends. Germline-derived CDR1 and CDR2 are PRHDT and FYEKMQ (reference sequence). This CDR3 is 14 amino acids long.

This clonotype was seen more than once but under ten times. This may arise from a read error, as a much more abundant clone is one base away. The chain uses TRBV6-5 and TRBJ2-7, with 8 bases that match TRBD1. This CDR3 spans 14 amino acids. Looked up from germline, CDR1 is MNHEY and CDR2 is SVGAGI. V gave up 2 bases and J gave up 6 bases; unmatched junction bases: 6. The CDR3 DNA sequence: TGTGCCAGCAGTTACAACAGGGGGGCCTGCGAGCAGTACTTC. Translated: CASSYNRGACEQYF.

For this clonotype: One end of the junction does not line up with germline, which may come from a read error. The rearrangement joins TRBV11-2 to TRBJ2-7, with TRBD2 as a possible D gene (5 bases). This CDR3 has 14 amino acids. CDR1 and CDR2 (germline): SGHAT, FQNNGV. The CDR3 spells CASSPWRRTGEQYF. The CDR3 DNA is TGTGCCAGCAGTCCCTGGAGGCGGACGGGCGAGCAGTACTTT.

Details on this clonotype: An end of the junction differs from the germline gene, which may be a read error. This rearrangement joins TRBV11-2 to TRBJ2-2; 9 positions agree with TRBD1. The CDR3 covers 18 residues. Germline-derived CDR1 and CDR2 are SGHAT and FQNNGV. CDR3 in DNA: TGTGCCAACAGCTTATACTGGACAGGGGTCCTGAACACCGGGAAGTTGTTTTTT. Amino acid sequence: CANSLYWTGVLNTGKLFF.

This clonotype came up once. This sequence joins TRBV29-1 and TRBJ1-2, with 8 bases identical to TRBD1. The V gene end was trimmed by 7 bases and the J gene end by 8 bases; junction bases not matched to a gene: 12. Germline V lookup: CDR1 SQVTM, CDR2 ANQGSEA. The CDR3 is 13 residues long. The CDR3 loop reads CSATGTGAKGYTF. The CDR3, as DNA: TGCAGCGCGACCGGGACAGGAGCGAAAGGCTACACCTTC.

Comment on this clonotype: Without the conserved terminal phenylalanine or tryptophan, this CDR3 likely stems from a read error. The CDR3 DNA follows: TGTGCCAGCAGCATAGGCATGGGGAGAATCGGGGAGCTGTTTTCT. It translates to CASSIGMGRIGELFS. The chain recombines TRBV11-2 with TRBJ2-2, with a weak D call TRBD2 (5 bases). Germline lookup yields CDR1 SGHAT and CDR2 FQNNGV. The CDR3 is made up of 15 amino acids. The V end lost 5 bases, the J end lost 7 bases, and 17 bases lay between the germline ends.

Notes on this clonotype: Being one base from a much bigger clone, this may be a read error. Lacking the conserved final phenylalanine or tryptophan, this CDR3 likely reflects a read error. This chain links TRBV5-5 with TRBJ1-2; possibly TRBD1 for D (5 bases). The germline CDR1 and CDR2 sequences are SGHKS and YYEKEE (reference sequence). V was trimmed by 4 bases and J by 4 bases, leaving 20 bases between them. The CDR3 is 16 amino acids. The CDR3 DNA sequence: TGTGCCAGCAGCCCGACCGAAGGCAGGGCGAGCTATGGCTACACCTCC. Translated: CASSPTEGRASYGYTS.

On this clonotype: A much larger clone differs from this one at a single base, so this may be a read error. The V call is TRBV28, the J call TRBJ1-6; unclear D gene. Germline assignment: CDR1 MDHEN and CDR2 SYDVKM. The CDR3 sequence is 15 residues long. V was shortened by 5 bases and J by 7 bases, with 15 bases between the two germline ends. The CDR3 nucleotides read TGTGCCAGCAGTCTCGCCTCCTCCGGGAATTCACCCCTCCACTTT. Its protein is CASSLASSGNSPLHF.

The gene calls are TRBV20-1 and TRBJ2-1; D not resolved. The CDR3 extends over 14 amino acids. The V end lost 3 bases, the J end lost 8 bases, and 17 bases lay between the germline ends. Germline lookup yields CDR1 DFQATT and CDR2 SNEGSKA (reference sequence). The CDR3 bases are TGCAGTGCTAGGTCTCCACGGGTGTCGGATGAGCAGTTCTTC. This sequence encodes CSARSPRVSDEQFF.

Turning to this clonotype: A read error may be the cause here, since a much bigger clone is one base away. This chain uses TRBV20-1 with TRBJ2-5; D may be TRBD1 (6 bases). The length of the CDR3 is 13 residues. Trimming removed 1 base from V and 4 bases from J, with 10 bases in between. Germline V CDR1 and CDR2: DFQATT, SNEGSKA (reference sequence). For the CDR3, the DNA is TGCAGTGCTAGAGTTCCAGGGGTAGAGACCCAGTACTTC. Protein: CSARVPGVETQYF.

In regard to this clonotype: One junction end disagrees with the germline gene, perhaps due to a read error. The rearrangement joins TRBV12-3 or TRBV12-4 to TRBJ1-5; the D gene is possibly TRBD1 (6 bases). This CDR3 is 14 amino acids long. The DNA of the CDR3 is TGTGCCAGCACCCTTCGCTTGGGGGGGCAGCCCCAACATTTT. Translated, it gives CASTLRLGGQPQHF.

This clonotype was recorded at least ten times. The rearrangement joins TRBV20-1 to TRBJ1-2, with D unclear. This CDR3 is built from 12 residues. V lost 1 base and J 7 bases, leaving 10 bases between the germline ends. Germline V gives CDR1 DFQATT, CDR2 SNEGSKA (reference sequence). The CDR3 region is CSARAGFSGYTF. The CDR3 DNA follows: TGCAGTGCTAGAGCGGGTTTCTCTGGCTACACCTTC.

The gene calls are TRBV19 and TRBJ2-5; TRBD1 might be the D (5 bases). CDR3 length: 15 amino acids. CDR1 LNHDA and CDR2 SQIVND come from the germline V gene (reference sequence). V shed 3 bases and J shed 1 base, with 12 bases lying between them. The CDR3, as DNA: TGTGCCAGTAGTATTGGGGCGATTGGCCAAGAGACCCAGTACTTC. Its translation: CASSIGAIGQETQYF.

The sample holds one count of this clonotype. This may arise from a read error, as a much more abundant clone is one base away. This sequence joins TRBV24-1 and TRBJ2-5, with unresolved D. The CDR3 length is 13 residues. Germline V lookup: CDR1 KGHDR, CDR2 SFDVKD. CDR3 coding DNA: TGTGCCACCAGTCTGACCGCTGGCGAGACCCATTACTTC. Residues: CATSLTAGETHYF.

Regarding this clonotype: At one end the junction does not follow the germline gene, possibly because of a read error. This chain uses TRBV11-2 with TRBJ2-1; D gene uncertain. CDR1 is SGHAT, CDR2 FQNNGV, per germline. CDR3 length equals 16 residues. The CDR3 nucleotides are TGTGCCAGCAAATTAGGGAAGGGCGGCACCTACAATGAGGAGTTCTTC. This translates into CASKLGKGGTYNEEFF. Supplemented by reference TRBV11-2 and TRBJ2-1, the full variable domain reads EAGVAQSPRYKIIEKRQSVAFWCNPISGHATLYWYQQILGQGPKLLIQFQNNGVVDDSQLPKDRFSAERLKGVDSTLKIQPAKLEDSAVYLCASKLGKGGTYNEEFFGPGTRLTVL.

Concerning this clonotype: Since no conserved phenylalanine or tryptophan closes the CDR3, a read error is the likely cause. The rearrangement uses TRBV12-3 or TRBV12-4 and TRBJ2-5, with 7 bases matching TRBD1. V was clipped by 3 bases and J by 4 bases; unmatched bases: 2. This CDR3 has 13 amino acids. The CDR3 DNA reads TGTGCCAGCAGTTTGACAGGGCCAGAGACCCAGTACTTA. Its translation: CASSLTGPETQYL.

J is TRBJ2-1 and V is TRBV10-3; the D gene is possibly TRBD2 (6 bases). V lost 10 bases and J 0 bases, leaving 16 bases between the germline ends. Germline assignment: CDR1 ENHRY and CDR2 SYGVKD. The CDR3 covers 15 residues. The CDR3 DNA reads TGTGCCACTAGTGAGTCGGGGGACTCCTACAATGAGCAGTTCTTC. It encodes CATSESGDSYNEQFF.